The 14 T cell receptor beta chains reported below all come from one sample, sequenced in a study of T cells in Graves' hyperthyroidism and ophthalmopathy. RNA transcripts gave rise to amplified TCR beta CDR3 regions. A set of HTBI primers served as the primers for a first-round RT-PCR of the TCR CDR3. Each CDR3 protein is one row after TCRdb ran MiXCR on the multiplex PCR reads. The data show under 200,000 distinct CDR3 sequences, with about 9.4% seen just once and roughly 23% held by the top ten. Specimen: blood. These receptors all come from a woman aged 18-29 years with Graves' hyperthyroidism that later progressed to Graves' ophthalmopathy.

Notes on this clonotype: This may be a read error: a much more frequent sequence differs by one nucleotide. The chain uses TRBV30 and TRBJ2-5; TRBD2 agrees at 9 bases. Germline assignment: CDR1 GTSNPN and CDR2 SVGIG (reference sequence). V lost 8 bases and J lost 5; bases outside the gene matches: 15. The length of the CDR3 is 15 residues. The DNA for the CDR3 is TGTGCCCGGACCTTAGCGGGAGTAACGGGTGAGACCCAGTACTTC. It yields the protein CARTLAGVTGETQYF. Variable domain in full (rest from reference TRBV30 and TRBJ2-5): SQTIHQWPATLVQPVGSPLSLECTVEGTSNPNLYWYRQAAGRGLQLLFYSVGIGQISSEVPQNLSASRPQDRQFILSSKKLLLSDSGFYLCARTLAGVTGETQYFGPGTRLLVL.

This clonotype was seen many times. CDR3: CASSQGRNQPQHF. CDR3 DNA: TGCGCCAGCAGCCAAGGCAGGAATCAGCCCCAGCATTTT. The chain couples TRBV4-1 to TRBJ1-5; D not resolved. CDR3 length: 13 amino acids. Per the germline V gene, CDR1 is MGHRA and CDR2 is YSYEKL. V shed 1 base and J shed 4 bases, with 5 bases lying between them.

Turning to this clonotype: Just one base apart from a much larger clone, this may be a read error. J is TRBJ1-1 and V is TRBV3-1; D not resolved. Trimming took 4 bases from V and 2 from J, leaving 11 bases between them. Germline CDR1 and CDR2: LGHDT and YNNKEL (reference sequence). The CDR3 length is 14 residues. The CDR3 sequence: CASSRTVGNTEAFF. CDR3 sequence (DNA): TGTGCCAGCAGCCGGACGGTGGGAAACACTGAAGCTTTCTTT.

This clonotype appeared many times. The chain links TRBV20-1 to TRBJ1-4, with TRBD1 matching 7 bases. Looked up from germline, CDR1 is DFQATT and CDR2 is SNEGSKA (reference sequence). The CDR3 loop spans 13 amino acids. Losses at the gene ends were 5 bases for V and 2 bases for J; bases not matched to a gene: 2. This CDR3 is CSASTGTNEKLFF. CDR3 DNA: TGCAGTGCTTCGACAGGGACTAATGAAAAACTGTTTTTT.

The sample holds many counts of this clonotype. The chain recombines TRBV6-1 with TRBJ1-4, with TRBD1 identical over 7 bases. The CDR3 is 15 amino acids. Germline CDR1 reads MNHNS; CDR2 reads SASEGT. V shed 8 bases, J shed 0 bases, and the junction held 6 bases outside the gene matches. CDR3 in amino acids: CASGGTAATNEKLFF. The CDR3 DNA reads TGTGCCAGCGGCGGGACAGCCGCAACTAATGAAAAACTGTTTTTT.

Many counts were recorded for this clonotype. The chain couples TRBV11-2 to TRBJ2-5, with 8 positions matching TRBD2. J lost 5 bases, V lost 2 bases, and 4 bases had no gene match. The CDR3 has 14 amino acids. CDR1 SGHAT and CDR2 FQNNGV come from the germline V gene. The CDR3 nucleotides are TGTGCCAGCAGCTTAACCGGGGGGGTTGAGACCCAGTACTTC. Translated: CASSLTGGVETQYF.

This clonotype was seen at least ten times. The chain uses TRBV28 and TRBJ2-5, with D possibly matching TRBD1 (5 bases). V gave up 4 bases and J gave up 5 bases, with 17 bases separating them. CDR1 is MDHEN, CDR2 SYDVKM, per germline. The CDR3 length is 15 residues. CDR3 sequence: CASSSRRLQGETQYF. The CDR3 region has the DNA TGTGCCAGCAGTTCTCGGCGGTTGCAGGGTGAGACCCAGTACTTC. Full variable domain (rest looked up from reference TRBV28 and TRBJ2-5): DVKVTQSSRYLVKRTGEKVFLECVQDMDHENMFWYRQDPGLGLRLIYFSYDVKMKEKGDIPEGYSVSREKKERFSLILESASTNQTSMYLCASSSRRLQGETQYFGPGTRLLVL.

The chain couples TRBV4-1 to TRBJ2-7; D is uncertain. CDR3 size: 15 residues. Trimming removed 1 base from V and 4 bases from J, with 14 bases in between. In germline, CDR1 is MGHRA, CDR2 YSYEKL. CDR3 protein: CASSQGRLPQYEQYF. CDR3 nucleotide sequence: TGCGCCAGCAGCCAAGGCCGACTGCCTCAGTACGAGCAGTACTTC.

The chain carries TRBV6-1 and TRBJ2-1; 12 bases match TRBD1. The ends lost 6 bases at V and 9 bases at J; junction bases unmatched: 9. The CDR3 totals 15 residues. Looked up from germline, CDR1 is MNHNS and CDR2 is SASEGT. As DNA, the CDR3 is TGTGCCAGCAGAACCCTCGGGACAGGGGGCGTTGAGCAGTTCTTC. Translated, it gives CASRTLGTGGVEQFF.

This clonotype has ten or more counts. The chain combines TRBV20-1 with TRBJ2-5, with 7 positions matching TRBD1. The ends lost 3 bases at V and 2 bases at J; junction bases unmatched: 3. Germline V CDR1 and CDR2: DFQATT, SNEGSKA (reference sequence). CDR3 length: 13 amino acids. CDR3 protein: CSARWTGQETQYF. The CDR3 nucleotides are TGCAGTGCTAGGTGGACAGGTCAAGAGACCCAGTACTTC.

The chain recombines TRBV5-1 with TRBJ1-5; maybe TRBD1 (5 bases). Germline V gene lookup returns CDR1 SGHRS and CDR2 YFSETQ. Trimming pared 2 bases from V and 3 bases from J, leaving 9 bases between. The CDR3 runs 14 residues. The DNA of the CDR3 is TGCGCCAGCAGCTTTGGGGGTTACAATCAGCCCCAGCATTTT. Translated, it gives CASSFGGYNQPQHF.

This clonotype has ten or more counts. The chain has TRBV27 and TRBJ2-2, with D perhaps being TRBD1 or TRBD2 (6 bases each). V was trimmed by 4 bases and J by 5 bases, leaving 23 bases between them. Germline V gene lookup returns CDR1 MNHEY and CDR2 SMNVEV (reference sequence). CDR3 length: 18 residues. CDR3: CASSSLGSGAGETGELFF. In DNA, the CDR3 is TGTGCCAGCAGTTCCCTAGGGTCGGGGGCAGGGGAAACCGGGGAGCTGTTTTTT.

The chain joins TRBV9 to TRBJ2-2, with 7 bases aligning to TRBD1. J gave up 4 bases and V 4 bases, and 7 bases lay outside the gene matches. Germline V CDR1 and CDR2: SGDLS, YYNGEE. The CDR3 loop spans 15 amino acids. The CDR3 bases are TGTGCCAGCAGCACTCGACAGGGCGGCACCGGGGAGCTGTTTTTT. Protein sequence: CASSTRQGGTGELFF.

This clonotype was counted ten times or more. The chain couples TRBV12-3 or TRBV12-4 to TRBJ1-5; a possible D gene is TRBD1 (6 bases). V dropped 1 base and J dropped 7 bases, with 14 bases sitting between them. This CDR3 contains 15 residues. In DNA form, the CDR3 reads TGTGCCAGCAGTTTAGATAACAGGGCCAGGCAGCCCCAGCATTTT. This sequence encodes CASSLDNRARQPQHF.